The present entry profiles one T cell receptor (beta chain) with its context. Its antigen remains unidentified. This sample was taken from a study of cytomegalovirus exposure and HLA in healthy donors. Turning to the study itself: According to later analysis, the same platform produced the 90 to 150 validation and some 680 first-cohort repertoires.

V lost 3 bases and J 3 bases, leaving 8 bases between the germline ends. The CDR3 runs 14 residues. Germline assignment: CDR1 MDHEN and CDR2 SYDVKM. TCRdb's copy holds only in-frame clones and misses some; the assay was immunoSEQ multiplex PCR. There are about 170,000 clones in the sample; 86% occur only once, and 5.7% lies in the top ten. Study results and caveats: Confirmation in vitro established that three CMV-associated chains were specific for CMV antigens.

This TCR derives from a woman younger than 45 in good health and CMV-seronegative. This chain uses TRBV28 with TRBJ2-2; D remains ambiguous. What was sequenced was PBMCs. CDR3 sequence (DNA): TGTGCCAGCAGTTTGCGACCAGACACCGGGGAGCTGTTTTTT. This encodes CASSLRPDTGELFF.